Below, 22 T cell receptor beta chains from the same sample are listed, as sequenced in a study of blood T cell repertoires in COVID-19. Using immunoSEQ multiplex PCR, the repertoire was profiled, and TCRdb retains in-frame clones only, with some absent. This table has fewer than 300,000 clones, about 87% appearing once. Sequences were obtained from PBMCs or T cells enriched from blood (not recorded which). These receptors all come from a middle-aged woman with acute COVID-19.

This sequence joins TRBV6-4 and TRBJ2-3, with 11 bases lining up with TRBD2. With 0 bases clipped from V and 4 bases from J, the junction kept 3 bases outside the gene matches. The CDR3 is 16 residues long. Germline lookup yields CDR1 MRHNA and CDR2 SNTAGT. CDR3 in amino acids: CASSDSIAGGADTQYF. In DNA form, the CDR3 reads TGTGCCAGCAGTGACTCGATAGCGGGAGGGGCAGATACGCAGTATTTT.

This chain uses TRBV6-2 or TRBV6-3 with TRBJ2-5, with 9 nucleotides matching TRBD1. V was clipped by 4 bases and J by 5 bases; unmatched bases: 14. Germline assignment: CDR1 MNHEY and CDR2 SVGEGT. This CDR3 is 17 amino acids long. In DNA, the CDR3 is TGTGCCAGCAGTTTGGAGACAGGGGGGATCAGTGTGGAGACCCAGTACTTC. This sequence encodes CASSLETGGISVETQYF.

The CDR3 reads CASSFGQGHEKLFF. The CDR3 DNA follows: TGTGCCAGCAGCTTTGGGCAGGGGCATGAAAAACTGTTTTTT. The chain links TRBV7-2 to TRBJ1-4, with a possible D match to TRBD1 (6 bases). Germline-derived CDR1 and CDR2 are SGHTA and FQGNSA. V lost 3 bases and J lost 6, with 11 bases in between. CDR3 size: 14 residues.

The chain uses TRBV12-3 or TRBV12-4 and TRBJ2-7; TRBD2 is a possible D gene (5 bases). This CDR3 has 12 amino acids. Trimming took 3 bases from V and 6 from J, leaving 9 bases between them. CDR3 in amino acids: CASSFGVGEQYF. CDR3 nucleotides: TGTGCCAGCAGTTTCGGGGTGGGCGAGCAGTACTTC.

The rearrangement uses TRBV4-3 and TRBJ1-5; D remains unclear. Trimming took 3 bases from V and 4 from J, leaving 13 bases between them. Per the germline V gene, CDR1 is LGHNA and CDR2 is YSLEER. The CDR3 spans 15 residues. CDR3 in amino acids: CASSQELSGNQPQHF. The CDR3 DNA sequence: TGCGCCAGCAGCCAGGAATTATCGGGGAATCAGCCCCAGCATTTT.

The chain carries TRBV28 and TRBJ2-7; TRBD1 matches 7 bases. CDR3 length equals 15 residues. CDR1 and CDR2 from the germline V gene are MDHEN and SYDVKM. V was clipped by 2 bases and J by 0 bases; unmatched bases: 4. CDR3 sequence: CASSLGGDSSYEQYF. The CDR3 region has the DNA TGTGCCAGCAGTTTAGGTGGGGACAGCTCCTACGAGCAGTACTTC.

Here the CDR3 DNA reads TGTGCCAGCACCCTGCGGGGGAATCAGCCCCAGCATTTT. The encoded protein is CASTLRGNQPQHF. The chain is built from TRBV12-3 or TRBV12-4 and TRBJ1-5, with a tentative D call TRBD1 (5 bases). The CDR3 length is 13 residues. V lost 7 bases and J 4 bases, leaving 11 bases between the germline ends.

The chain links TRBV9 to TRBJ2-5; D perhaps matches TRBD2 (5 bases). This CDR3 is built from 13 residues. Trimming removed 7 bases at V and 2 bases at J, with 12 bases between. Germline V gene data show CDR1 as SGDLS and CDR2 as YYNGEE. CDR3 in amino acids: CASSDSEQETQYF. The CDR3 region has the DNA TGTGCCAGCTCCGATAGCGAGCAAGAGACCCAGTACTTC.

This chain's CDR3 is CASSISGSSYNEQFF. Written as DNA, the CDR3 is TGTGCCAGCAGTATTAGCGGGAGCTCCTACAATGAGCAGTTCTTC. V and J are TRBV25-1 and TRBJ2-1; TRBD2 matches at 9 bases. With V trimmed by 5 bases and J by 0 bases, 2 bases remained unmatched. This CDR3 region has 15 residues. CDR1 and CDR2 from the germline V gene are MGHDK and SYGVNS.

The sample holds one count of this clone. V and J are TRBV5-1 and TRBJ2-1; 13 bases agree with TRBD2. CDR1 is SGHRS, CDR2 YFSETQ, per germline. V shed 1 base, J shed 8 bases, and the junction held 3 bases outside the gene matches. This CDR3 has 15 amino acids. The CDR3 reads CASSLLTSGRDEQFF. CDR3 sequence (DNA): TGCGCCAGCAGCTTGCTAACTAGCGGGAGGGATGAGCAGTTCTTC.

Only a few counts were recorded for this clone. The V and J genes are TRBV3-1 (or the pseudogene TRBV3-2) and TRBJ2-2; 9 nucleotides agree with TRBD2. Per the germline V gene, CDR1 is LGHDT and CDR2 is YNNKEL (reference sequence). The V segment lost 3 bases and the J segment 2 bases; nucleotides outside the gene matches: 13. This CDR3 contains 19 residues. As DNA, the CDR3 is TGTGCCAGCAGCCAGATCTCCTGGCTAGCGGGATCAAACACCGGGGAGCTGTTTTTT. It yields the protein CASSQISWLAGSNTGELFF.

The chain recombines TRBV27 with TRBJ1-1; TRBD1 matches at 7 bases. CDR1 is MNHEY and CDR2 is SMNVEV in the germline V gene (reference sequence). The V and J ends lost 3 bases and 9 bases, in that order; junction bases with no gene match: 10. This CDR3 spans 14 amino acids. CDR3 sequence (DNA): TGTGCCAGCAGTTTGGGGGACAGCGAGAAGCAAGCTTTCTTT. Translating it yields CASSLGDSEKQAFF.

J is TRBJ2-2 and V is TRBV18; weak D call: TRBD1 (6 bases). V lost 6 bases to trimming and J lost 2 bases, with 13 bases between them. Germline CDR1 KGHSH, CDR2 LQKENI. CDR3 length: 15 amino acids. The CDR3 region has the DNA TGTGCCAGCTCTAATGGACAGTTCAACACCGGGGAGCTGTTTTTT. This codes for CASSNGQFNTGELFF.

The chain couples TRBV28 to TRBJ1-3; D unclear. Trimming took off 6 bases at V and 1 base at J, with 10 bases between the two ends. This CDR3 has 14 residues. Germline CDR1 and CDR2: MDHEN and SYDVKM. The CDR3 DNA sequence: TGTGCCAGCAGGATCGGGGTTTCTGGAAACACCATATATTTT. Its protein product is CASRIGVSGNTIYF.

This clone came up once. The chain carries TRBV2 and TRBJ1-1, with 8 bases fitting TRBD1. The trim removed 7 bases at V and 1 base at J, leaving 5 bases unmatched. The germline V gene encodes CDR1 SNHLY and CDR2 FYNNEI. The CDR3 extends over 14 amino acids. CDR3 residues: CASTYDRGNTEAFF. CDR3 in DNA: TGTGCCAGCACCTACGACAGGGGGAACACTGAAGCTTTCTTT.

The chain couples TRBV28 to TRBJ2-1, with 10 bases fitting TRBD1. Germline CDR1 is MDHEN and CDR2 is SYDVKM. CDR3 size: 14 residues. V shed 5 bases and J 8 bases; nucleotides not matched to a gene: 6. The DNA for the CDR3 is TGTGCCAGCAGTAGGGACAGGGGATGGTATGAGCAGTTCTTC. Amino acid sequence: CASSRDRGWYEQFF.

The chain links TRBV5-4 to TRBJ2-7, with 10 bases matching TRBD2. Germline V gene lookup returns CDR1 SGHNT and CDR2 YYREEE (reference sequence). This CDR3 has 16 residues. The junction had 8 bases not matched to a gene; V was cut back by 3 bases and J by 2 bases. CDR3 in amino acids: CASSSRGLAKTYEQYF. CDR3 DNA sequence: TGTGCCAGCAGCTCCAGGGGACTAGCGAAAACCTACGAGCAGTACTTC.

The chain has TRBV5-5 and TRBJ1-1; no definite D call. Looked up from germline, CDR1 is SGHKS and CDR2 is YYEKEE (reference sequence). The CDR3 covers 13 residues. V was trimmed by 1 base and J by 3 bases, leaving 7 bases between them. The CDR3 bases are TGTGCCAGCAGCTTGCGAGGATACACTGAAGCTTTCTTT. Translation: CASSLRGYTEAFF.

This chain uses TRBV19 with TRBJ1-2; 7 nucleotides match TRBD1. This CDR3 region has 19 residues. V trimming: 0 bases; J trimming: 0 bases; junction bases outside the gene matches: 13. CDR1 and CDR2 from the germline V gene are LNHDA and SQIVND (reference sequence). The CDR3 nucleotides read TGTGCCAGTAGTATAGATTATGGTGAGAGGACAGGAGCTAACTATGGCTACACCTTC. Protein: CASSIDYGERTGANYGYTF.

The chain has TRBV28 and TRBJ1-2, with D perhaps TRBD1 (5 bases). Germline CDR1 reads MDHEN; CDR2 reads SYDVKM. Trimming removed 1 base at V and 4 bases at J, with 19 bases between. This CDR3 has 17 residues. The CDR3 nucleotides read TGTGCCAGCAGTTTATACAGGTTCGGATCACTCTTCTATGGCTACACCTTC. Translation: CASSLYRFGSLFYGYTF.

The J gene is TRBJ2-7, the V gene TRBV2; tentative D call: TRBD2 (6 bases). Per germline, CDR1 SNHLY and CDR2 FYNNEI. The CDR3 runs to 11 residues. Trimming stripped 7 bases from V and 7 bases from J, with 11 bases between. Here the CDR3 reads CASTGGREQYV. CDR3 in DNA: TGTGCCAGCACCGGAGGGCGGGAGCAGTACGTC.

V usage is TRBV2 and J usage is TRBJ2-1; 8 bases fit TRBD2. The CDR3 has 13 amino acids. Per the germline V gene, CDR1 is SNHLY and CDR2 is FYNNEI. Trimming removed 7 bases from V and 8 bases from J; junction bases left unmatched: 7. CDR3 protein: CASKAGVVDEQFF. The DNA for the CDR3 is TGTGCCAGCAAAGCGGGAGTTGTCGATGAGCAGTTCTTC.